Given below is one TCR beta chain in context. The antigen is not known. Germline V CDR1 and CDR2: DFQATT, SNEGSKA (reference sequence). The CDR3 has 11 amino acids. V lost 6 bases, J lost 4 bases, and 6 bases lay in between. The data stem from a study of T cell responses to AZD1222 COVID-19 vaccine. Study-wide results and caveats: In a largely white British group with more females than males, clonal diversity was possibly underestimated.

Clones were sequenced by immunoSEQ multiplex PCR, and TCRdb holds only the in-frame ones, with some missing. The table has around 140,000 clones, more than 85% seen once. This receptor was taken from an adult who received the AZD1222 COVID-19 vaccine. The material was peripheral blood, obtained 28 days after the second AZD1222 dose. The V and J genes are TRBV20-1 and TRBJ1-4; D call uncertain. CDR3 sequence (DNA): TGCAGTGCCACCCATAATGAAAAACTGTTTTTT. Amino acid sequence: CSATHNEKLFF.